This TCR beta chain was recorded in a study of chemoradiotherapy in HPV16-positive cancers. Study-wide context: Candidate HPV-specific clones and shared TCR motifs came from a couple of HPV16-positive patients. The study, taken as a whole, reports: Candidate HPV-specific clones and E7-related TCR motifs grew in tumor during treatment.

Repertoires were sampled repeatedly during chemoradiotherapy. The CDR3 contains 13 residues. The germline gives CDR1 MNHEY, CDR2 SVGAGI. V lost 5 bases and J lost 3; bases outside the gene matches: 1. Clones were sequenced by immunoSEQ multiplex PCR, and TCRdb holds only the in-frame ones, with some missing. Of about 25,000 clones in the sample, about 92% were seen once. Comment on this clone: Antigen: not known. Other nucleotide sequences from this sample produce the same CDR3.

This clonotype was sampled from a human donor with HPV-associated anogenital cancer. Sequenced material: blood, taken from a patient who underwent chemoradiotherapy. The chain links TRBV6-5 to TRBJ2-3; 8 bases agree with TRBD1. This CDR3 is CASSRTGTDTQYF. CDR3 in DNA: TGTGCCAGCAGTCGGACAGGGACAGATACGCAGTATTTT.